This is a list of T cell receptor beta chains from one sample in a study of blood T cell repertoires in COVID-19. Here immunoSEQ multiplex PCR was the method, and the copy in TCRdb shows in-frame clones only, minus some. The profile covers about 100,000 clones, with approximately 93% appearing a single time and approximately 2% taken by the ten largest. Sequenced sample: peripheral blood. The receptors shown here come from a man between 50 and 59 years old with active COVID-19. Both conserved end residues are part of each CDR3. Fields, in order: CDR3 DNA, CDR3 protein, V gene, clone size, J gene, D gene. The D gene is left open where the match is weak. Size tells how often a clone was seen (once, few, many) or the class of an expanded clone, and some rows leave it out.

TGTGCCACCAGCACAACAGGGGTTAGGACTGAAGCTTTCTTT,CATSTTGVRTEAFF,TRBV15,-,TRBJ1-1,TRBD1
TGTGCTAGTGGTTTGGTAACTCGGCAGATCCTCGGGGGGACCCAGTACTTC,CASGLVTRQILGGTQYF,TRBV12-5,-,TRBJ2-5,-
TGTGCCAGCAGCCAAGAACGGGTGGGGACCCAGTACTTC,CASSQERVGTQYF,TRBV3-1/TRBV3-2,-,TRBJ2-5,-
TGTGCCAGCAGTTCTGGGACAGGGGTCTACACCTTC,CASSSGTGVYTF,TRBV6-5,-,TRBJ1-2,TRBD1
TGCGCCAGCAAAGATGGACAGGCGGGCGGCAATCAGCCCCAGCATTTT,CASKDGQAGGNQPQHF,TRBV10-2,-,TRBJ1-5,TRBD1
TGCAGTGCTAGTTCGGGGTTGGGAAACACCATATATTTT,CSASSGLGNTIYF,TRBV20-1,-,TRBJ1-3,-
TGTGCCAGCAGCTTACTGAGCGGGAGCCCCCATGAGCAGTTCTTC,CASSLLSGSPHEQFF,TRBV7-9,-,TRBJ2-1,TRBD2
TGTGCCAGCAGTTTAGTGACTACCAACACAGATACGCAGTATTTT,CASSLVTTNTDTQYF,TRBV28,-,TRBJ2-3,-
TGTGCCAGCCAAAGGAAGACAGAGAACTATGGCTACACCTTC,CASQRKTENYGYTF,TRBV6-5,-,TRBJ1-2,-
TGTGCCAGCAGCCCGGATTTGGGGGGGCAGGAAGATACGCAGTATTTT,CASSPDLGGQEDTQYF,TRBV3-1/TRBV3-2,once,TRBJ2-3,-
TGTGCCAGCAGCTGGGGAAGGGGCTCCTACAATGAGCAGTTCTTC,CASSWGRGSYNEQFF,TRBV11-1,-,TRBJ2-1,-
TGTGCCAGTAGTACGCGGGACAGCCCGTCCGGGGAGACCCAGTACTTC,CASSTRDSPSGETQYF,TRBV19,-,TRBJ2-5,-
TGTGCCAGCAGCCGGGGTAGCGTAAATGAGCAGTTCTTC,CASSRGSVNEQFF,TRBV12-3/TRBV12-4,-,TRBJ2-1,-
TGTGCCAGCAGCCCTTCAGAGGGGGCCACCGGGGAGCTGTTTTTT,CASSPSEGATGELFF,TRBV11-2,-,TRBJ2-2,TRBD1
TGTGCCAGCAGCTTACGGACTACCTCCTACAATGAGCAGTTCTTC,CASSLRTTSYNEQFF,TRBV11-2,-,TRBJ2-1,-
TGCGCCAGCAGCTTGGGACAGTCCTCTGGAAACACCATATATTTT,CASSLGQSSGNTIYF,TRBV5-1,once,TRBJ1-3,-
TGCGCCAGCAGCCTCGACAGCTATGGCTACACCTTC,CASSLDSYGYTF,TRBV5-1,many,TRBJ1-2,-
TGTGCCAGTAGTACTATGGGCGGGAGAGTCGCTGGGGCCAACGTCCTGACTTTC,CASSTMGGRVAGANVLTF,TRBV19,-,TRBJ2-6,TRBD2
TGTGCCAGCAGATTAACCGGGACTGTCCAAGAGACCCAGTACTTC,CASRLTGTVQETQYF,TRBV6-5,-,TRBJ2-5,-
TGTGCCAGCAGTCCGACAGGGGAAAACACTGAAGCTTTCTTT,CASSPTGENTEAFF,TRBV3-1/TRBV3-2,-,TRBJ1-1,TRBD1
TGTGCCAGCAGCGTCAGGGGGTCGGGCTCCTACGAGCAGTACTTC,CASSVRGSGSYEQYF,TRBV2,once,TRBJ2-7,TRBD1
TGTGCCACCAGCAGAGACGCTAGAACCTACGAGCAGTACTTC,CATSRDARTYEQYF,TRBV15,few,TRBJ2-7,-
TGTGCCAGCAGCCCGACAGGCGTAAATCAGCCCCAGCATTTT,CASSPTGVNQPQHF,TRBV9,-,TRBJ1-5,-
TGTGCCAGCAGACCGGAGAGGCCAGGGAATACTGTGAACACTGAAGCTTTCTTT,CASRPERPGNTVNTEAFF,TRBV7-3,once,TRBJ1-1,-
TGTGCCACCAGCAGCTGGGGGCAGCGGGGGCCCACGCATACGCAGTATTTT,CATSSWGQRGPTHTQYF,TRBV15,-,TRBJ2-3,TRBD2
TGTGCCAGCAGCGTAGGGGGTAGCGGGATGGTCAGCAATGAGCAGTTCTTC,CASSVGGSGMVSNEQFF,TRBV9,-,TRBJ2-1,TRBD2
TGTGCCAGCTCACCATCCCAGGTGGAGACCCAGTACTTC,CASSPSQVETQYF,TRBV18,-,TRBJ2-5,-
TGTGCCAGCAGCTGGGGGCGAGGGGATACGCAGTATTTT,CASSWGRGDTQYF,TRBV7-8,-,TRBJ2-3,-